This entry lists 7 T cell receptor beta chains sequenced from one sample in a study of cytomegalovirus exposure and HLA in healthy donors. PCR primers comprised 60 Vbeta and 13 Jbeta primers. Clones were read by immunoSEQ multiplex PCR, and TCRdb kept only the in-frame ones, dropping some. In the table there are about 110,000 clones, under 85% of which are singletons. Sequencing was done on a sample of PBMCs. These receptors originate from a man under 40 in good health and CMV-seropositive.

The chain carries TRBV7-3 and TRBJ2-5; 7 bases are a match to TRBD2. The CDR3 extends over 13 amino acids. V lost 5 bases, J lost 2 bases, and 2 bases stayed unmatched. The germline CDR1 and CDR2 sequences are SGHTA and FQGTGA. The CDR3 region is CASSAGGQETQYF. In DNA, the CDR3 is TGTGCCAGCAGCGCCGGGGGGCAAGAGACCCAGTACTTC.

The chain employs TRBV30 and TRBJ1-1, with a possible D match to TRBD1 (6 bases). Germline V gene sequence: CDR1 GTSNPN, CDR2 SVGIG (reference sequence). The CDR3 is 15 amino acids. Trimming shortened V by 5 bases and J by 7 bases, and 23 bases separated the two germline ends. In DNA form, the CDR3 reads TGTGCCTGGGGTGGGGAGGCCGGGGGGCAGAGTGAAGCTTTCTTT. Its protein product is CAWGGEAGGQSEAFF.

This chain connects TRBV18 to TRBJ2-5; TRBD1 agrees at 8 bases. Unmatched junction bases numbered 17, after V lost 1 base and J lost 4 bases. From germline, CDR1 is KGHSH and CDR2 LQKENI. The CDR3 extends over 19 amino acids. CDR3 coding DNA: TGTGCCAGCTCACCACTGTTTTTTATTTTCCAGGGGGCTGGAGAGACCCAGTACTTC. Amino acids: CASSPLFFIFQGAGETQYF.

The rearrangement uses TRBV29-1 and TRBJ1-2, with a possible D match to TRBD1 (6 bases). The V end was cut by 4 bases, the J end by 8 bases, with 14 bases between. The length of the CDR3 is 12 residues. Looked up from germline, CDR1 is SQVTM and CDR2 is ANQGSEA. The CDR3 coding sequence is TGCAGCGTTGTAACAGGGAGTAGGGGCTACACCTTC. Translated: CSVVTGSRGYTF.

This chain joins TRBV2 and TRBJ1-6; 9 bases align to TRBD1. The length of the CDR3 is 16 residues. Germline assignment: CDR1 SNHLY and CDR2 FYNNEI. V shed 5 bases, J shed 6 bases, and the junction held 8 bases outside the gene matches. The CDR3 region is CASSQQGALGNSPLHF. The CDR3 DNA is TGTGCCAGCAGTCAACAGGGGGCGCTGGGTAATTCACCCCTCCACTTT.

This chain links TRBV4-1 with TRBJ2-4, with D perhaps matching TRBD2 (6 bases). Trimming took 4 bases from V and 11 from J, leaving 24 bases between them. The CDR3 runs 16 residues. Germline CDR1 is MGHRA and CDR2 is YSYEKL. CDR3 region: CASSPTGRTPLLVQYF. The CDR3, as DNA: TGCGCCAGCAGCCCCACCGGGAGAACCCCCCTCTTGGTTCAGTACTTC.

This clone was recorded only once. V usage is TRBV29-1 and J usage is TRBJ1-1; tentatively, D is TRBD1 (5 bases). The germline gives CDR1 SQVTM, CDR2 ANQGSEA. V shed 4 bases and J shed 1 base, with 7 bases lying between them. The CDR3 has 12 amino acids. The DNA for the CDR3 is TGCAGCGTTGTCGGGGGGAACACTGAAGCTTTCTTT. This codes for CSVVGGNTEAFF.